The T cell receptor beta chain described here comes from a study of cytomegalovirus exposure and HLA in healthy donors. This CDR3 spans 14 amino acids. From germline, CDR1 is SEHNR and CDR2 FQNEAQ (reference sequence). Trimming removed 3 bases from V and 4 bases from J, with 12 bases in between. This clone was seen a handful of times. A multiplex PCR was run with 60 Vbeta primers and 13 Jbeta primers. Some clones are missing from TCRdb's copy, which holds only in-frame ones; the method was immunoSEQ multiplex PCR. The sample has some 150,000 clones, nearly 10% seen once; the top ten hold less than 2%.

This receptor was identified in a man in his fifties in good health and CMV-seronegative. The gene calls are TRBV7-9 and TRBJ1-1; D is unresolved. The material sequenced was PBMCs. The CDR3 DNA is TGTGCCAGCAGCTTGACGGACTGGGGCACTGAAGCTTTCTTT. It is translated as CASSLTDWGTEAFF.